Sequencing of this T cell receptor (beta chain) was carried out in a study of CD8 T cells in Susac syndrome. The CDR3 is 14 amino acids. Trimming stripped 2 bases from V and 7 bases from J, with 9 bases between. Germline-derived CDR1 and CDR2 are MNHEY and SVGAGI. The authors reverse transcribed roughly 0.5 to 1 ug RNA with random hexamers. Amplification of TCR beta CDR3 by immunoSEQ multiplex PCR spanned 54 Vbeta and 13 Jbeta. Each CDR3 protein is one row after TCRdb ran MiXCR on the immunoSEQ multiplex PCR reads. Of about 250,000 distinct CDR3 sequences listed, 80% to 95% are singletons. Sequencing of TCR beta, carried out with a high-throughput approach, was applied to CD8+ and CD4+ T cells from the blood. In the multiple sclerosis control group, patients were treatment-naive and had stable or active relapsing-remitting disease. FACS was used to enrich TEMRA cells, whereas the CD8+ and CD4+ T cells were obtained by negative isolation.

This sequence was found in a human donor with multiple sclerosis. The genes are TRBV6-5 and TRBJ1-6, with D possibly TRBD1 on 5 matching bases. The sample taken for sequencing was CD4+ T cells from PBMCs. The CDR3: CASSYQGPNSPLHF. The CDR3 nucleotides read TGTGCCAGCAGTTACCAGGGACCCAATTCACCCCTCCACTTT.